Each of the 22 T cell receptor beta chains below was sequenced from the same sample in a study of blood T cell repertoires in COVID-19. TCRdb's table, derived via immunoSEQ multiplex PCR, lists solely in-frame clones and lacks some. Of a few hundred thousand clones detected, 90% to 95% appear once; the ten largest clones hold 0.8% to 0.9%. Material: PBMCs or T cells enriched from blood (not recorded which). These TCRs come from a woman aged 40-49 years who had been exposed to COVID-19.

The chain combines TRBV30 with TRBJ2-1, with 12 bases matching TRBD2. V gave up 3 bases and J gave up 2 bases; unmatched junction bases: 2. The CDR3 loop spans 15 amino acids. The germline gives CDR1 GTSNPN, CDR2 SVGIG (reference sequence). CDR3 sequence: CAWSRTSGTYNEQFF. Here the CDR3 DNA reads TGTGCCTGGAGCCGGACTAGCGGGACCTACAATGAGCAGTTCTTC.

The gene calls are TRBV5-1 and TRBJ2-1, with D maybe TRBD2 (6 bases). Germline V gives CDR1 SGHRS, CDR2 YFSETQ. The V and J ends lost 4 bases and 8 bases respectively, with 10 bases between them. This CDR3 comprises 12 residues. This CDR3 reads CASSGGNYEQFF. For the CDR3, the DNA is TGCGCCAGCAGCGGCGGGAACTATGAGCAGTTCTTC.

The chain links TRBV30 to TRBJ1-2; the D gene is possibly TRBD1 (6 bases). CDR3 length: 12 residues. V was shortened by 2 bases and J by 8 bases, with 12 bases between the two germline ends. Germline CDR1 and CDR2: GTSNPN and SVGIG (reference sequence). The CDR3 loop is CAWSRGGTGYTF. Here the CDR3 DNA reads TGTGCCTGGAGTAGGGGGGGGACGGGCTACACCTTC.

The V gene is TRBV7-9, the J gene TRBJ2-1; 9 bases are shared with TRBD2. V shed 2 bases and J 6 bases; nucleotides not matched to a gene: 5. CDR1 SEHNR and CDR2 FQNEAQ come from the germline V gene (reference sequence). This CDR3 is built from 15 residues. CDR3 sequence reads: CASSLWRGGLNEQFF. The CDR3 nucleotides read TGTGCCAGCAGCTTATGGCGGGGGGGTCTCAATGAGCAGTTCTTC.

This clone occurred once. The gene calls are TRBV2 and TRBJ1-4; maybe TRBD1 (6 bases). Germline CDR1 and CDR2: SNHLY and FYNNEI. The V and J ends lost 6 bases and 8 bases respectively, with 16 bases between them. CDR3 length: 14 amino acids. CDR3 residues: CASRDQGLQEKLFF. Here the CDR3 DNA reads TGTGCCAGCAGGGACCAGGGGCTACAGGAAAAACTGTTTTTT. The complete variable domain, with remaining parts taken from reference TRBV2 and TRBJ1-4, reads EPEVTQTPSHQVTQMGQEVILRCVPISNHLYFYWYRQILGQKVEFLVSFYNNEISEKSEIFDDQFSVERPDGSNFTLKIRSTKLEDSAMYFCASRDQGLQEKLFFGSGTQLSVL.

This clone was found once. The CDR3 DNA is TGTGCCAGCAGCCAAGAAGCGGCTCTTAGCGAGCAGTACTTC. It is translated as CASSQEAALSEQYF. The chain uses TRBV3-1 (or the pseudogene TRBV3-2) and TRBJ2-7; D is perhaps TRBD2 (5 bases). The V end lost 0 bases, the J end lost 6 bases, and 12 bases lay between the germline ends. The CDR3 is made up of 14 amino acids. Germline lookup yields CDR1 LGHDT and CDR2 YNNKEL (reference sequence).

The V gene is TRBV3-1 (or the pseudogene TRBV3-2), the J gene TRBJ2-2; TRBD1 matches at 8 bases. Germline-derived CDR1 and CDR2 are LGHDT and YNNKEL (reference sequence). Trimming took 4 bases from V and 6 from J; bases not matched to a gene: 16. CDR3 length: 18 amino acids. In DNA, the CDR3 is TGTGCCAGCAGCCGCTCAAACCGTGCGACAGGGGACCCCGGGGAGCTGTTTTTT. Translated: CASSRSNRATGDPGELFF.

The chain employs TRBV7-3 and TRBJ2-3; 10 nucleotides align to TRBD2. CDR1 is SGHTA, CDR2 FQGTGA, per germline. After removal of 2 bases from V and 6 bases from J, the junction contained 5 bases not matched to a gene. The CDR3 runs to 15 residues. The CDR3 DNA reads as TGTGCCAGCAGCTTAGTAGCGGGAGGACCGGATACGCAGTATTTT. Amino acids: CASSLVAGGPDTQYF. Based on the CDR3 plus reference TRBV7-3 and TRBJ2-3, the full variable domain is GAGVSQTPSNKVTEKGKYVELRCDPISGHTALYWYRQSLGQGPEFLIYFQGTGAADDSGLPNDRFFAVRPEGSVSTLKIQRTERGDSAVYLCASSLVAGGPDTQYFGPGTRLTVL.

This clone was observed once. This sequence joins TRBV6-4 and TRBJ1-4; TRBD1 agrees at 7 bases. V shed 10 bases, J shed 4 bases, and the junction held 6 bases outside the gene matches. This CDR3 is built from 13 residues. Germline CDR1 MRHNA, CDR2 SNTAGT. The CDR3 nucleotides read TGTGCCACCCCGGGACAGAATAATGAAAAACTGTTTTTT. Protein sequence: CATPGQNNEKLFF.

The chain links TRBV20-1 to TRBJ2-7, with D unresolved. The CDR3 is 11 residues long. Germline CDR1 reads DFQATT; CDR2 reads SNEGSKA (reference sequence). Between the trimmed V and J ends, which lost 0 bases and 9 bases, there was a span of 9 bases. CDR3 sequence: CSAREGLGQYF. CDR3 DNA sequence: TGCAGTGCTAGAGAAGGCCTAGGGCAGTACTTC.

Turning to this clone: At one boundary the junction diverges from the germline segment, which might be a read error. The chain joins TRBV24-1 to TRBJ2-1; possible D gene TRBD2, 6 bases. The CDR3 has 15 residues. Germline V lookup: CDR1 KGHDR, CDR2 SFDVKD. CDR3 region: CATSDSGDLDNEQFF. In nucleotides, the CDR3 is TGTGCCACCAGCGATTCGGGGGATCTAGACAATGAGCAGTTCTTC.

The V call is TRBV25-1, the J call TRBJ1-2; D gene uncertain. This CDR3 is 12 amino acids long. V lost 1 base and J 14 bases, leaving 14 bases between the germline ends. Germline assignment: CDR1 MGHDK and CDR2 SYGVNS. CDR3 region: CASSESERELTF. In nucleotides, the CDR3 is TGTGCCAGCAGTGAATCAGAGAGGGAGTTAACCTTC.

In nucleotides, the CDR3 is TGTGCCACCAGTCAGGGCTTTGGGGGCAATCAGCCCCAGCATTTT. This gives the protein CATSQGFGGNQPQHF. The chain couples TRBV24-1 to TRBJ1-5; tentatively, D is TRBD1 (5 bases). The V gene's germline CDR1 is KGHDR and CDR2 SFDVKD. The CDR3 is 15 residues long. Trimming shortened V by 6 bases and J by 2 bases, and 13 bases separated the two germline ends.

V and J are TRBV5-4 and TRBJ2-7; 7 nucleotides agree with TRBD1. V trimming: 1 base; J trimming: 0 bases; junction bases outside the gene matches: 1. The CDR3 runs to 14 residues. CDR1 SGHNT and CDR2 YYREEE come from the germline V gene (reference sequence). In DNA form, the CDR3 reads TGTGCCAGCAGCTTGCCAGGGGGCTCCTACGAGCAGTACTTC. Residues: CASSLPGGSYEQYF.

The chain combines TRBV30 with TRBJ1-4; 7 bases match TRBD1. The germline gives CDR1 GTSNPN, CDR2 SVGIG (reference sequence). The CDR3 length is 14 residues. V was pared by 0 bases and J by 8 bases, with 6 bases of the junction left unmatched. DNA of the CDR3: TGTGCCTGGAGTGTAAGAAGGGGGCGCGAAAAACTGTTTTTT. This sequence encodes CAWSVRRGREKLFF.

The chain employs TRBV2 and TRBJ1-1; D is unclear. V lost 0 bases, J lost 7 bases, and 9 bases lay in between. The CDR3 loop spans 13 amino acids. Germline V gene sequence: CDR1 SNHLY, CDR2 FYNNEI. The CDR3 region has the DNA TGTGCCAGCAGTGAAGCGCTTCACGGTGAAGCTTTCTTT. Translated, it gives CASSEALHGEAFF.

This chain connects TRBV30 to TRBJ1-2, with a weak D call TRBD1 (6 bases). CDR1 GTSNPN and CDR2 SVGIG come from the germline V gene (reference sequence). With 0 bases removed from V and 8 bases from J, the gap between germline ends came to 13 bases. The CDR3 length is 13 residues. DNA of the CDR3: TGTGCCTGGAGTGTACTACAGGGCGGGGGCTACACCTTC. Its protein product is CAWSVLQGGGYTF.

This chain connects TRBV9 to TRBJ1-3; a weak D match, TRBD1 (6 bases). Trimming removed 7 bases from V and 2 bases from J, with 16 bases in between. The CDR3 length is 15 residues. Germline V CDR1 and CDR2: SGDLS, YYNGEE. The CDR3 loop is CASGQLGSTGNTIYF. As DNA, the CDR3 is TGTGCCAGCGGACAGTTGGGATCAACTGGAAACACCATATATTTT.

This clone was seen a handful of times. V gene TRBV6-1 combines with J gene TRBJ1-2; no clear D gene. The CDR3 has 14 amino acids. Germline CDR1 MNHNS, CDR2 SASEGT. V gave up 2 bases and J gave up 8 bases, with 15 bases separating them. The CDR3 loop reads CASSESSAVTGYTF. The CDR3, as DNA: TGTGCCAGCAGTGAATCTTCAGCCGTGACAGGCTACACCTTC.

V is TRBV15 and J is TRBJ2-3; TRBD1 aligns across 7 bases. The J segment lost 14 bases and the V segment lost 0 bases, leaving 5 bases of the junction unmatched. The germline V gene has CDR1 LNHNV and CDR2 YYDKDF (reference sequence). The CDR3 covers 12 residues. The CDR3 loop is CATSRDIGGWYF. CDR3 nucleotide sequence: TGTGCCACCAGCAGAGATATAGGGGGCTGGTATTTT.

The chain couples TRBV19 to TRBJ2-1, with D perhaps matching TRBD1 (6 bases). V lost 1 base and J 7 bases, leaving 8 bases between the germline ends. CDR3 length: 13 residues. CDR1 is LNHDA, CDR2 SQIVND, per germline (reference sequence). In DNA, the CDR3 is TGTGCCAGTAGTATAGGGGGGCGGAATGAGCAGTTCTTC. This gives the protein CASSIGGRNEQFF.

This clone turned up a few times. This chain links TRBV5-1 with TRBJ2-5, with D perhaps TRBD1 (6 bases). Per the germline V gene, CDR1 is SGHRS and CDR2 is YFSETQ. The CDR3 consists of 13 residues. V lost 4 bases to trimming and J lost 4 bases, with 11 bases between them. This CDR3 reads CASSNRDTETQYF. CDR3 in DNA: TGCGCCAGCAGCAACCGGGACACAGAGACCCAGTACTTC.